This T cell receptor (beta chain) was observed in a study of radiation and T cells in renal cell carcinoma. Notes on the study in general: Without pretreatment biopsies, baseline tumor clonotype presence was undetermined. Top tumor clonotypes rose in blood 2 weeks post-radiation, then contracted.

Data came from immunoSEQ multiplex PCR; TCRdb stores just in-frame clones and leaves some out. The repertoire holds under 20,000 clones, with about 64% as singletons. Indicated treatment: 15 Gy SBRT to primary tumor, nephrectomy 4 weeks later. Nephrectomy followed 15 Gy stereotactic body radiation by 4 weeks. This renal cell carcinoma was of the clear cell type. This CDR3 has 16 residues. Germline CDR1 reads LGHNA; CDR2 reads YSLEER. Trimming shortened V by 0 bases and J by 2 bases, and 11 bases separated the two germline ends. For this clone: Its target is unknown.

The sample here was tumor tissue, taken from a patient whose treatment included radiotherapy and nephrectomy. The clonotype was recovered from a woman in her 70s with renal cell carcinoma. V gene TRBV4-3 combines with J gene TRBJ1-5; perhaps TRBD1 as D (5 bases). In DNA form, the CDR3 reads TGCGCCAGCAGCCAAGATCTAAGAGGGGGCAATCAGCCCCAGCATTTT. It encodes CASSQDLRGGNQPQHF.